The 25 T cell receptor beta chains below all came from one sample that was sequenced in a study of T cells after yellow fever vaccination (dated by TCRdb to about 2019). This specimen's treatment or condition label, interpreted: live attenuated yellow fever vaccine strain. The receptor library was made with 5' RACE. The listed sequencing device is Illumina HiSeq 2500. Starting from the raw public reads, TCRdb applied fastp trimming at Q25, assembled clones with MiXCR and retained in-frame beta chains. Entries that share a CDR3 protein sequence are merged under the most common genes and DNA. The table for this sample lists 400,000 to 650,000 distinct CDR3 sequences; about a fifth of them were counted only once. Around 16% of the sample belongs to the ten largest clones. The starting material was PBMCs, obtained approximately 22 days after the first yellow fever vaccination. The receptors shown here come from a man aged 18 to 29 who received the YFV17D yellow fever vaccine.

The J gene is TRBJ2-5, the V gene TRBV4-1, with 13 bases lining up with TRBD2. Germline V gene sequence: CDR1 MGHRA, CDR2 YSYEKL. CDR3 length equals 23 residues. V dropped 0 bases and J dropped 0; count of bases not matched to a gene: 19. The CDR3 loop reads CASSQDNNWRTSGGAWYQETQYF. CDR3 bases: TGCGCCAGCAGCCAAGATAACAATTGGAGAACTAGCGGGGGGGCCTGGTACCAAGAGACCCAGTACTTC.

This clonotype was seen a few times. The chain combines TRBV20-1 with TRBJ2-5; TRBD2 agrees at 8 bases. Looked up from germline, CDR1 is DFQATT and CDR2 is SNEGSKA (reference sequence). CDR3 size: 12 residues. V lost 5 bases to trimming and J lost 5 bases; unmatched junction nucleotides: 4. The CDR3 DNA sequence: TGCAGTGCTTATAGCGGGGACGAGACCCAGTACTTC. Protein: CSAYSGDETQYF.

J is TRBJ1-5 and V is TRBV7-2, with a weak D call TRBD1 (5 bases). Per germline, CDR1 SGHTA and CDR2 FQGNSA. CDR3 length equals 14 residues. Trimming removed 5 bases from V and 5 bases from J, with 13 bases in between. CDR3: CASSRAGIHQPQHF. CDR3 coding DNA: TGTGCCAGCAGCCGAGCAGGGATACATCAGCCCCAGCATTTT.

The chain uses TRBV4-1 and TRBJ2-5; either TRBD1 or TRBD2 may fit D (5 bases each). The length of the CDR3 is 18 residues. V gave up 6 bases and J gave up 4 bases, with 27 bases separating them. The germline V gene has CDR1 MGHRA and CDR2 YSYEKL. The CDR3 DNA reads TGCGCCAGCAGTTTCTCCTTTGTAGGGGACCTGGGCGGAGAGACCCAGTACTTC. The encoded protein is CASSFSFVGDLGGETQYF.

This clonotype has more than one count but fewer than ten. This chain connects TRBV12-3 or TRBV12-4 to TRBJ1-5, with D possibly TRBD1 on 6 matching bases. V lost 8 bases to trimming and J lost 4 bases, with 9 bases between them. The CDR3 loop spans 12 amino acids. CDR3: CASGGDNQPQHF. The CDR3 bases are TGTGCCAGCGGGGGCGATAATCAGCCCCAGCATTTT.

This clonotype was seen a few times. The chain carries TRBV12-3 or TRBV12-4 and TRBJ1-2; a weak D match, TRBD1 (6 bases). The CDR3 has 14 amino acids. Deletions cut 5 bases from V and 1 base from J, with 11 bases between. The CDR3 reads CASSPGTFNYGYTF. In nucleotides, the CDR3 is TGTGCCAGCAGTCCCGGGACATTTAACTATGGCTACACCTTC.

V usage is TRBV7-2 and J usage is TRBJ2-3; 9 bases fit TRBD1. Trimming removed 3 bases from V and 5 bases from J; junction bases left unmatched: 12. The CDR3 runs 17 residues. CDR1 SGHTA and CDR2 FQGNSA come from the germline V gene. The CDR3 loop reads CASSFNWGTGYIDTQYF. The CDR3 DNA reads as TGTGCCAGCAGCTTCAATTGGGGGACAGGGTATATAGATACGCAGTATTTT.

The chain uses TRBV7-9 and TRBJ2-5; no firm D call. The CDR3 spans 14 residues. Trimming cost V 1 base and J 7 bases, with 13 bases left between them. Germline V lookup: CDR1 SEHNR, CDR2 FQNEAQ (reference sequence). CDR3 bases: TGTGCCAGCAGCTTAGGTGGCCTTATGGGGACCCAGTACTTC. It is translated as CASSLGGLMGTQYF. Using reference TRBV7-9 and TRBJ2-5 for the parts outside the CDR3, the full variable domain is DTGVSQNPRHKITKRGQNVTFRCDPISEHNRLYWYRQTLGQGPEFLTYFQNEAQLEKSRLLSDRFSAERPKGSFSTLEIQRTEQGDSAMYLCASSLGGLMGTQYFGPGTRLLVL.

CDR3 sequence: CASSFGGLVGNTIYF. CDR3 nucleotide sequence: TGTGCCAGCAGCTTTGGGGGGCTGGTGGGAAACACCATATATTTT. This rearrangement joins TRBV7-2 to TRBJ1-3; D possibly corresponds to TRBD1 (6 bases). Trimming pared 3 bases from V and 4 bases from J, leaving 13 bases between. There are 15 residues in the CDR3. CDR1 is SGHTA, CDR2 FQGNSA, per germline.

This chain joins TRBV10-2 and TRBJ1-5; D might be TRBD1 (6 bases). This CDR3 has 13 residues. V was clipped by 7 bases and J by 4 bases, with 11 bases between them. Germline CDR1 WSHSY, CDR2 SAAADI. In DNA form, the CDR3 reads TGCGCCAGCAACGGGGGCAGGAATCAGCCCCAGCATTTT. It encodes CASNGGRNQPQHF.

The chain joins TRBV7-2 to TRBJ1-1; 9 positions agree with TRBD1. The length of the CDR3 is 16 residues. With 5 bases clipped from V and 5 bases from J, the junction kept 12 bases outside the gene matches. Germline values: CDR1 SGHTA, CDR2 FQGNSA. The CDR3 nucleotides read TGTGCCAGCAGCCACTTACAACAGGGGGCTGGGACTGAAGCTTTCTTT. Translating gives CASSHLQQGAGTEAFF. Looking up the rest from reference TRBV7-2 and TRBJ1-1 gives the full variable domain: GAGVSQSPSNKVTEKGKDVELRCDPISGHTALYWYRQSLGQGLEFLIYFQGNSAPDKSGLPSDRFSAERTGGSVSTLTIQRTQQEDSAVYLCASSHLQQGAGTEAFFGQGTRLTVV.

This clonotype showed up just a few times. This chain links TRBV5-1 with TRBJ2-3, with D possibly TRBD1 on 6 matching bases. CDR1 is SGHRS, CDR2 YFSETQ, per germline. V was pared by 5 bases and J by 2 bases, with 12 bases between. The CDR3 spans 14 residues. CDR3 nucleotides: TGCGCCAGCAGGGGGGCAGCGCTCACAGATACGCAGTATTTT. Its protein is CASRGAALTDTQYF.

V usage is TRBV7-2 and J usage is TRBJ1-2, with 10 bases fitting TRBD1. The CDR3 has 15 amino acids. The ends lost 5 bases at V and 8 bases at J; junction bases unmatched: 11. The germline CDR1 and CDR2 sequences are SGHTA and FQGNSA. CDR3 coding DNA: TGTGCCAGCAGCCCCAGCAGGACAGGGGGTGGCGGCTACACCTTC. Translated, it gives CASSPSRTGGGGYTF.

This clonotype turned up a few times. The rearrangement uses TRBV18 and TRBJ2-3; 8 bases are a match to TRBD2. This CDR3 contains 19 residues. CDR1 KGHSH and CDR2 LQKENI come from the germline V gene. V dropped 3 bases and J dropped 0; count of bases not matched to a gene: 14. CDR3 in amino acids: CASSPTERGPFSSTDTQYF. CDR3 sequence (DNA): TGTGCCAGCTCACCTACTGAGCGGGGGCCCTTCTCTAGCACAGATACGCAGTATTTT.

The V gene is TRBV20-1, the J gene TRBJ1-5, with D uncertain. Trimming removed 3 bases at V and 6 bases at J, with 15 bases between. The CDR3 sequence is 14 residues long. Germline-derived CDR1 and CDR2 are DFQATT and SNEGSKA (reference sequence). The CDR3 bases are TGCAGTGCTAGGAGGAACGCATGGCCTCAGCCCCAGCATTTT. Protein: CSARRNAWPQPQHF.

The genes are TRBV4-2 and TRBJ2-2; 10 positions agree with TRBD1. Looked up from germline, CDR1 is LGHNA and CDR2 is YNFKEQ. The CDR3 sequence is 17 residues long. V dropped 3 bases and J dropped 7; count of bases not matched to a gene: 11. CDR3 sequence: CASSQDPGQGIHGELFF. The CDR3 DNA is TGTGCCAGCAGCCAGGATCCGGGACAGGGGATTCACGGGGAGCTGTTTTTT.

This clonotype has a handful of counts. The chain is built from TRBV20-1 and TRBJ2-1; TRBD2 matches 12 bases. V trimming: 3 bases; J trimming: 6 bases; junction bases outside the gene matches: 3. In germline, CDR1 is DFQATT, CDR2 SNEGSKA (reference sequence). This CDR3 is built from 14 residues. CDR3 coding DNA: TGCAGTGCTAGGACTAGCGGGGGATCCAATGAGCAGTTCTTC. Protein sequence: CSARTSGGSNEQFF.

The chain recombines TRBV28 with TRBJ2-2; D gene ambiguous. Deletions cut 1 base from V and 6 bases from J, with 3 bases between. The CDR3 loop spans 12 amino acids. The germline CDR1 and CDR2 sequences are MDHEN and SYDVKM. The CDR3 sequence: CASSLSSGELFF. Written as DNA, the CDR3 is TGTGCCAGCAGTTTATCATCCGGGGAGCTGTTTTTT.

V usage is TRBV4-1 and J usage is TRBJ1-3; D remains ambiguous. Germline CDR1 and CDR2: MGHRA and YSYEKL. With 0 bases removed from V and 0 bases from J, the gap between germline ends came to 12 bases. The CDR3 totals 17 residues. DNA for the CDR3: TGCGCCAGCAGCCAAGAATTATACGGCAGCTCTGGAAACACCATATATTTT. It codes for CASSQELYGSSGNTIYF.

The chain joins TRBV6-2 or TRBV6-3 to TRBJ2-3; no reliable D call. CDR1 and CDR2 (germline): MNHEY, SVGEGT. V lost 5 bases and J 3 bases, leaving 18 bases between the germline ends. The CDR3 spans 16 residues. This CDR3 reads CASSPMGNRATDTQYF. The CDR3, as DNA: TGTGCCAGCAGTCCCATGGGCAATCGGGCAACAGATACGCAGTATTTT.

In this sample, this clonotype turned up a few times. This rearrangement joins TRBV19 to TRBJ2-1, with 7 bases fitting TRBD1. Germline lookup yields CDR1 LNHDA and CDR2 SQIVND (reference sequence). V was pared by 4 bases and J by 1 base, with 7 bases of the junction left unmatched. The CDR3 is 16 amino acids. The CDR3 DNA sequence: TGTGCCAGTAGTAACCCGGGACAGACTTCCTACAATGAGCAGTTCTTC. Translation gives CASSNPGQTSYNEQFF. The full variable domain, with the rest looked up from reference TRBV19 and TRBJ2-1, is DGGITQSPKYLFRKEGQNVTLSCEQNLNHDAMYWYRQDPGQGLRLIYYSQIVNDFQKGDIAEGYSVSREKKESFPLTVTSAQKNPTAFYLCASSNPGQTSYNEQFFGPGTRLTVL.

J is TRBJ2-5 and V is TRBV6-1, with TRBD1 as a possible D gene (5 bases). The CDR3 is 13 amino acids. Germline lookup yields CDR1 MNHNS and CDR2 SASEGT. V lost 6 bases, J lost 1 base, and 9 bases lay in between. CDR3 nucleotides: TGTGCCAGCAGCGTACAGGTCCAAGAGACCCAGTACTTC. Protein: CASSVQVQETQYF.

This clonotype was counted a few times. The CDR3 coding sequence is TGTGCCAGCAGGTTAGGGGATACCGGGACAGGGTGCTACTACGAGCAGTACGTC. Protein product: CASRLGDTGTGCYYEQYV. This chain uses TRBV9 with TRBJ2-7; TRBD1 aligns across 9 bases. This CDR3 has 18 residues. The germline gives CDR1 SGDLS, CDR2 YYNGEE. Losses at the gene ends were 5 bases for V and 3 bases for J; bases not matched to a gene: 18.

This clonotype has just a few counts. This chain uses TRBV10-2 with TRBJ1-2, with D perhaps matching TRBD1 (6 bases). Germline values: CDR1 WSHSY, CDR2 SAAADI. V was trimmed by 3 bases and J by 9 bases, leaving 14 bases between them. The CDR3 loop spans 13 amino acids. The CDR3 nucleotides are TGCGCCAGCAGTGATTTCACAGGGCTGCGCTACACCTTC. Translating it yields CASSDFTGLRYTF.

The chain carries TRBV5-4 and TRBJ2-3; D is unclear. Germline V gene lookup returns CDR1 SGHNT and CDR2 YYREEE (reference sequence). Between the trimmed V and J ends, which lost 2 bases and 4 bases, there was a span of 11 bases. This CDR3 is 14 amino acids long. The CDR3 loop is CASSFPTWADTQYF. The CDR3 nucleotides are TGTGCCAGCAGCTTTCCCACCTGGGCAGATACGCAGTATTTT. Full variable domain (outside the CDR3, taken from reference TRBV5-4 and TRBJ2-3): ETGVTQSPTHLIKTRGQQVTLRCSSQSGHNTVSWYQQALGQGPQFIFQYYREEENGRGNFPPRFSGLQFPNYSSELNVNALELDDSALYLCASSFPTWADTQYFGPGTRLTVL.